The clone carrying this T cell receptor (beta chain) was recorded a few times. Its antigen remains unknown. The data derive from a study of siplizumab effects on memory and regulatory T cells. General study results and limits: Suppressive capability of dividing Tregs from siplizumab cultures went unverified.

Trimming took 3 bases from V and 6 from J, leaving 12 bases between them. Per germline, CDR1 LNHDA and CDR2 SQIVND (reference sequence). This CDR3 region has 13 residues. Around 96,000 TCR templates were measured in each sample. Produced via immunoSEQ multiplex PCR; TCRdb's table is partial and in-frame only. This table has roughly 120,000 clones, approximately 94% appearing once. The source is a human donor in good health. This sequence joins TRBV19 and TRBJ2-7, with a tentative D call TRBD2 (7 bases). The source material was non-Treg CD4+ T cells sorted from blood. CDR3: CASSITGGGEQYF. DNA of the CDR3: TGTGCCAGTAGTATCACGGGGGGCGGCGAGCAGTACTTC. Variable domain in full (rest from reference TRBV19 and TRBJ2-7): DGGITQSPKYLFRKEGQNVTLSCEQNLNHDAMYWYRQDPGQGLRLIYYSQIVNDFQKGDIAEGYSVSREKKESFPLTVTSAQKNPTAFYLCASSITGGGEQYFGPGTRLTVT.